Listed here are 27 T cell receptor beta chains from one sample, sequenced in a study of CD8+ T cells in alopecia areata (dated by TCRdb to the late 2010s). Library preparation employed the immunoSEQ multiplex PCR assay. RNA was extracted from all samples and reverse transcribed into cDNA as template for TCR sequencing. Not all clones reach the TCRdb copy of this immuneACCESS table, which keeps in-frame sequences only. Checked studies attribute under half of the gap to unresolved V genes and leave the rest unexplained. In this sample the table shows some 110,000 clones, under 40% of which occur a single time. 3.1% of the sample comes from the top ten. The source material was CD4+ T cells sorted from blood. The receptors come from a human donor with alopecia areata.

This clone was counted a few times. This rearrangement joins TRBV6-6 to TRBJ2-3; D unresolved. The CDR3 contains 13 residues. Per germline, CDR1 MNHNY and CDR2 SVGAGI (reference sequence). V lost 8 bases to trimming and J lost 1 base, with 10 bases between them. CDR3 sequence reads: CASGREGTDTQYF. DNA for the CDR3: TGTGCCAGCGGAAGGGAAGGCACAGATACGCAGTATTTT.

This chain uses TRBV18 with TRBJ2-5; 7 nucleotides align to TRBD1. In germline, CDR1 is KGHSH, CDR2 LQKENI. This CDR3 contains 13 residues. V was clipped by 8 bases and J by 1 base; unmatched bases: 4. In nucleotides, the CDR3 is TGTGCCAGCACCGGGACAGCCCAAGAGACCCAGTACTTC. Its protein product is CASTGTAQETQYF.

This clone was detected only a few times. This chain connects TRBV14 to TRBJ2-6; no firm D call. Germline CDR1 and CDR2: SGHDN and FVKESK. This CDR3 comprises 16 residues. Trimming took off 6 bases at V and 0 bases at J, with 12 bases between the two ends. The CDR3 spells CASRPLYSSGANVLTF. CDR3 nucleotide sequence: TGTGCCAGCAGGCCACTTTACAGCTCTGGGGCCAACGTCCTGACTTTC.

This clone was seen more than once but under ten times. The CDR3 DNA follows: TGCAGCGCCTACAGGGGGAATGAGCAGTTCTTC. Translation gives CSAYRGNEQFF. This chain links TRBV29-1 with TRBJ2-1; 8 bases line up with TRBD1. V gave up 7 bases and J gave up 7 bases; unmatched junction bases: 3. The CDR3 covers 11 residues. The germline V gene encodes CDR1 SQVTM and CDR2 ANQGSEA.

J is TRBJ1-2 and V is TRBV2; TRBD1 matches at 8 bases. The length of the CDR3 is 14 residues. Per germline, CDR1 SNHLY and CDR2 FYNNEI. With V trimmed by 4 bases and J by 4 bases, 5 bases remained unmatched. CDR3: CASSVRGRGYGYTF. DNA of the CDR3: TGTGCCAGCAGTGTCAGGGGGCGAGGCTATGGCTACACCTTC.

The J gene is TRBJ2-7, the V gene TRBV28; 8 bases map to TRBD2. V was clipped by 7 bases and J by 1 base; unmatched bases: 6. The CDR3 is 14 amino acids. Germline V gene sequence: CDR1 MDHEN, CDR2 SYDVKM. As DNA, the CDR3 is TGTGCCAGCAAGAGGACTAGCCTTTCCTACGAGCAGTACTTC. It specifies CASKRTSLSYEQYF.

V is TRBV30 and J is TRBJ1-3, with D uncertain. In germline, CDR1 is GTSNPN, CDR2 SVGIG (reference sequence). CDR3 length: 13 residues. The V and J ends lost 0 bases and 0 bases respectively, with 3 bases between them. The CDR3 region is CAWSVGSGNTIYF. The CDR3 DNA sequence: TGTGCCTGGAGTGTTGGCTCTGGAAACACCATATATTTT.

The rearrangement uses TRBV5-1 and TRBJ2-5; 13 bases line up with TRBD2. With V trimmed by 3 bases and J by 5 bases, 7 bases remained unmatched. CDR3 length equals 16 residues. Germline CDR1 is SGHRS and CDR2 is YFSETQ. The CDR3 DNA follows: TGCGCCAGCAGCTCCGGGACTAGCGGGACAGGGGAGACCCAGTACTTC. Encoded protein: CASSSGTSGTGETQYF.

This sequence joins TRBV27 and TRBJ2-7; perhaps TRBD1 as D (5 bases). This CDR3 is built from 16 residues. Trimming pared 8 bases from V and 4 bases from J, leaving 24 bases between. Germline CDR1 is MNHEY and CDR2 is SMNVEV (reference sequence). The CDR3 nucleotides read TGTGCCAGCCGTTCCCAGGGAATCCCCCTTGGGTACGAGCAGTACTTC. Protein sequence: CASRSQGIPLGYEQYF.

V gene TRBV28 combines with J gene TRBJ2-7, with D perhaps assigned TRBD1 or TRBD2 (5 bases each). The CDR3 consists of 14 residues. CDR1 MDHEN and CDR2 SYDVKM come from the germline V gene. Trimming left V 5 bases short and J 7 bases short, with 18 bases between. The CDR3 DNA reads TGTGCCAGCAGTGCTGCCGGGGCCAAGAGGGAGCAGTACTTC. Its translation: CASSAAGAKREQYF.

This clone was picked up a small number of times. A read error may produce the germline difference seen at one junction end. The CDR3 loop reads CASSLAREGTEAFF. In nucleotides, the CDR3 is TGTGCCAGCAGCCTAGCTCGGGAGGGAACTGAAGCTTTCTTT. This chain links TRBV7-9 with TRBJ1-1; D call uncertain. The length of the CDR3 is 14 residues. CDR1 and CDR2 (germline): SEHNR, FQNEAQ (reference sequence).

V usage is TRBV4-3 and J usage is TRBJ2-3; 7 positions agree with TRBD1. The CDR3 is 15 amino acids. Losses at the gene ends were 3 bases for V and 3 bases for J; bases not matched to a gene: 6. CDR1 and CDR2 from the germline V gene are LGHNA and YSLEER. The CDR3: CASSHQGQATDTQYF. CDR3 DNA: TGCGCCAGCAGCCACCAAGGACAGGCTACAGATACGCAGTATTTT.

The chain recombines TRBV2 with TRBJ2-1, with D unresolved. The CDR3 runs to 13 residues. V lost 7 bases to trimming and J lost 9 bases, with 16 bases between them. Per the germline V gene, CDR1 is SNHLY and CDR2 is FYNNEI. This chain's CDR3 is CASTPNGRAEQFF. The CDR3 region has the DNA TGTGCCAGCACCCCCAACGGGCGAGCTGAGCAGTTCTTC.

The chain combines TRBV5-1 with TRBJ2-1; 9 nucleotides line up with TRBD1. CDR1 and CDR2 from the germline V gene are SGHRS and YFSETQ. The CDR3 consists of 15 residues. V lost 4 bases, J lost 6 bases, and 8 bases stayed unmatched. The DNA of the CDR3 is TGCGCCAGCAGCCCCGGGACAGGGACGCCCAATGAGCAGTTCTTC. Translation gives CASSPGTGTPNEQFF.

This chain joins TRBV29-1 and TRBJ1-1; maybe TRBD1 (5 bases). Germline CDR1 and CDR2: SQVTM and ANQGSEA. The CDR3 has 12 residues. The V end lost 7 bases, the J end lost 1 base, and 10 bases lay between the germline ends. CDR3 region: CSGAGTNTEAFF. CDR3 bases: TGCAGCGGGGCAGGGACGAACACTGAAGCTTTCTTT.

This sequence joins TRBV30 and TRBJ1-1, with 8 bases matching TRBD1. Germline assignment: CDR1 GTSNPN and CDR2 SVGIG (reference sequence). V was pared by 4 bases and J by 1 base, with 2 bases of the junction left unmatched. The CDR3 has 13 residues. The CDR3 loop is CAWMTGANTEAFF. CDR3 nucleotide sequence: TGTGCCTGGATGACAGGGGCGAACACTGAAGCTTTCTTT.

This clone occurred a few times. The CDR3 here is CASSNTPIINEQFF. The CDR3, as DNA: TGTGCCAGCAGTAACACTCCCATCATCAATGAGCAGTTCTTC. V gene TRBV27 combines with J gene TRBJ2-1; D is unclear. CDR3 length: 14 amino acids. Per germline, CDR1 MNHEY and CDR2 SMNVEV (reference sequence). V gave up 5 bases and J gave up 6 bases, with 14 bases separating them.

The chain recombines TRBV29-1 with TRBJ1-6, with 9 bases matching TRBD1. Germline V gene sequence: CDR1 SQVTM, CDR2 ANQGSEA. This CDR3 contains 13 residues. With V trimmed by 6 bases and J by 7 bases, 4 bases remained unmatched. The CDR3 region is CSVTTGGNSPLHF. CDR3 in DNA: TGCAGCGTAACGACAGGGGGAAATTCACCCCTCCACTTT.

The chain links TRBV4-1 to TRBJ2-7; TRBD2 agrees at 7 bases. CDR3 length equals 18 residues. From germline, CDR1 is MGHRA and CDR2 YSYEKL. Trimming at V came to 2 bases and at J to 2 bases, leaving 15 bases not matched to a gene. CDR3 in DNA: TGCGCCAGCAGCCAATTGGATTTCATCGGACGGGGGGCCTACGAGCAGTACTTC. This sequence encodes CASSQLDFIGRGAYEQYF.

The J gene is TRBJ2-1, the V gene TRBV7-9; the D is unclear. The CDR3 contains 14 residues. The germline V and J ends were trimmed by 3 bases and 7 bases, with 13 bases remaining between them. Germline V gives CDR1 SEHNR, CDR2 FQNEAQ (reference sequence). The CDR3 spells CASSFLDGWNEQFF. The CDR3, as DNA: TGTGCCAGCAGCTTCCTAGACGGGTGGAATGAGCAGTTCTTC.

V and J are TRBV30 and TRBJ1-5; TRBD1 aligns across 8 bases. CDR3 length: 12 residues. V was clipped by 6 bases and J by 9 bases; unmatched bases: 7. Germline loops: CDR1 GTSNPN, CDR2 SVGIG (reference sequence). The CDR3 DNA reads as TGTGCCTGCTCGACAGGGGCAGGGCCCCAGCATTTT. It codes for CACSTGAGPQHF.

The chain links TRBV2 to TRBJ1-5; TRBD1 is a possible D gene (5 bases). Per germline, CDR1 SNHLY and CDR2 FYNNEI. CDR3 size: 13 residues. The V end was cut by 7 bases, the J end by 6 bases, with 13 bases between. CDR3 amino acids: CASNIQVSQPQHF. The CDR3 DNA is TGTGCCAGCAACATACAGGTCTCTCAGCCCCAGCATTTT.

This clone occurred a few times. The chain joins TRBV9 to TRBJ1-6; 7 bases map to TRBD1. Germline lookup yields CDR1 SGDLS and CDR2 YYNGEE. The CDR3 has 17 residues. Losses at the gene ends were 4 bases for V and 4 bases for J; bases not matched to a gene: 11. The CDR3 reads CASSPTPTGSYNSPLHF. DNA of the CDR3: TGTGCCAGCAGCCCGACTCCGACAGGGAGTTATAATTCACCCCTCCACTTT.

Only a few counts were recorded for this clone. The chain joins TRBV28 to TRBJ1-1, with D tentatively TRBD1 (5 bases). This CDR3 contains 15 residues. Per the germline V gene, CDR1 is MDHEN and CDR2 is SYDVKM. The V and J ends lost 5 bases and 0 bases respectively, with 13 bases between them. CDR3 sequence: CASSPLGGMNTEAFF. The CDR3, as DNA: TGTGCCAGCAGTCCCCTCGGGGGAATGAACACTGAAGCTTTCTTT.

The gene calls are TRBV7-2 and TRBJ2-7; the D is unclear. The CDR3 covers 13 residues. The germline gives CDR1 SGHTA, CDR2 FQGNSA. V shed 1 base and J shed 0 bases, with 4 bases lying between them. The CDR3 sequence is CASSLGASYEQYF. Written as DNA, the CDR3 is TGTGCCAGCAGCTTAGGGGCCTCCTACGAGCAGTACTTC.

V gene TRBV5-1 combines with J gene TRBJ2-6; no definite D call. Germline loops: CDR1 SGHRS, CDR2 YFSETQ. This CDR3 is 15 amino acids long. Trimming stripped 5 bases from V and 2 bases from J, with 11 bases between. Written as DNA, the CDR3 is TGCGCCAGCAGTCCGTCTATGGCTGGGGCCAACGTCCTGACTTTC. This translates into CASSPSMAGANVLTF.

The genes are TRBV11-2 and TRBJ2-3, with D maybe TRBD2 (6 bases). Trimming pared 0 bases from V and 2 bases from J, leaving 9 bases between. The germline V gene has CDR1 SGHAT and CDR2 FQNNGV. The CDR3 is 15 residues long. CDR3 bases: TGTGCCAGCAGCTTAGATGGAGGGCCCACAGATACGCAGTATTTT. Its translation is CASSLDGGPTDTQYF.